A single sample gave rise to the 23 T cell receptor beta chains below, sequenced in a study of blood T cell repertoires in COVID-19. Clones were sequenced by immunoSEQ multiplex PCR, and TCRdb holds only the in-frame ones, with some missing. The sample contains 90,000 to 120,000 clones, approximately 81% of which appear only once. The source material was peripheral blood. The receptors originated from a human donor in a cohort sampled during active COVID-19.

This sequence joins TRBV7-9 and TRBJ1-1, with TRBD1 as a possible D gene (5 bases). The CDR3 covers 12 residues. CDR1 is SEHNR and CDR2 is FQNEAQ in the germline V gene (reference sequence). The V gene lost 7 bases and the J gene lost 6 bases, with 12 bases spanning the gap. The CDR3 DNA is TGTGCCAGCACCCAGACAGACCCTGAAGCTTTCTTT. Translated, it gives CASTQTDPEAFF.

The V and J genes are TRBV5-1 and TRBJ1-4; TRBD1 agrees at 7 bases. This CDR3 has 16 residues. Germline CDR1 SGHRS, CDR2 YFSETQ. V lost 0 bases to trimming and J lost 5 bases; unmatched junction nucleotides: 7. CDR3 residues: CASSLDPGGVNEKLFF. CDR3 DNA: TGCGCCAGCAGCTTGGACCCAGGGGGTGTGAATGAAAAACTGTTTTTT.

This chain uses TRBV5-5 with TRBJ2-3; D not resolved. The germline gives CDR1 SGHKS, CDR2 YYEKEE (reference sequence). V was trimmed by 1 base and J by 4 bases, leaving 4 bases between them. The CDR3 spans 12 residues. The CDR3 is CASSLSADTQYF. CDR3 in DNA: TGTGCCAGCAGCTTGTCGGCAGATACGCAGTATTTT.

The chain joins TRBV28 to TRBJ2-7; TRBD1 might be the D (5 bases). The germline gives CDR1 MDHEN, CDR2 SYDVKM. The V gene lost 8 bases and the J gene lost 4 bases, with 12 bases spanning the gap. CDR3 size: 12 residues. CDR3 residues: CASQGGLYEQYF. As DNA, the CDR3 is TGTGCCAGCCAGGGTGGGTTGTACGAGCAGTACTTC. Looking up the rest from reference TRBV28 and TRBJ2-7 gives the full variable domain: DVKVTQSSRYLVKRTGEKVFLECVQDMDHENMFWYRQDPGLGLRLIYFSYDVKMKEKGDIPEGYSVSREKKERFSLILESASTNQTSMYLCASQGGLYEQYFGPGTRLTVT.

The chain joins TRBV6-1 to TRBJ2-7, with 8 bases identical to TRBD2. The CDR3 has 17 amino acids. The V gene's germline CDR1 is MNHNS and CDR2 SASEGT. The V gene end was trimmed by 0 bases and the J gene end by 0 bases; junction bases not matched to a gene: 7. DNA of the CDR3: TGTGCCAGCAGTGAAGCGGCGGTAGCGGGATTCTCCTACGAGCAGTACTTC. Translated, it gives CASSEAAVAGFSYEQYF.

The rearrangement links TRBV2 to TRBJ2-1, with 12 bases fitting TRBD2. CDR3 length: 14 residues. V gave up 6 bases and J gave up 12 bases; unmatched junction bases: 9. Germline CDR1 and CDR2: SNHLY and FYNNEI. In DNA form, the CDR3 reads TGTGCCAGCAGAGCTCCGGGACTAGCGGGCACGCAGTTCTTC. Its translation is CASRAPGLAGTQFF.

V is TRBV5-1 and J is TRBJ2-7, with 10 bases matching TRBD1. V was pared by 5 bases and J by 3 bases, with 8 bases of the junction left unmatched. The CDR3 extends over 15 amino acids. Germline V gene lookup returns CDR1 SGHRS and CDR2 YFSETQ. The CDR3 sequence is CASSARDRGSYEQYF. The CDR3 nucleotides read TGCGCCAGCAGTGCGCGGGACAGGGGAAGCTACGAGCAGTACTTC.

The chain couples TRBV4-3 to TRBJ2-4; D perhaps matches TRBD2 (6 bases). The CDR3 is made up of 14 amino acids. CDR1 LGHNA and CDR2 YSLEER come from the germline V gene. V lost 0 bases and J 6 bases, leaving 9 bases between the germline ends. The CDR3 nucleotides read TGCGCCAGCAGCCAAGATTCCGGGGGAAACATTCAGTACTTC. It yields the protein CASSQDSGGNIQYF.

The chain carries TRBV30 and TRBJ1-3; D is unresolved. Germline loops: CDR1 GTSNPN, CDR2 SVGIG (reference sequence). Deletions cut 5 bases from V and 0 bases from J, with 14 bases between. CDR3 length: 15 amino acids. In DNA, the CDR3 is TGTGCCTGGGGCCCCCCGGGGAGCTCTGGAAACACCATATATTTT. This encodes CAWGPPGSSGNTIYF.

CDR3 nucleotides: TGTGCCAGCAGCTTATTTCGGGGGGCCCCCTACGAGCAGTACTTC. Translating gives CASSLFRGAPYEQYF. The rearrangement joins TRBV7-2 to TRBJ2-7; tentatively, D is TRBD2 (7 bases). Germline assignment: CDR1 SGHTA and CDR2 FQGNSA. This CDR3 has 15 amino acids. V was shortened by 2 bases and J by 2 bases, with 13 bases between the two germline ends.

This rearrangement joins TRBV5-1 to TRBJ2-1; 8 bases are a match to TRBD2. The CDR3 spans 17 residues. The germline V gene encodes CDR1 SGHRS and CDR2 YFSETQ. Trimming removed 3 bases from V and 7 bases from J; junction bases left unmatched: 15. The CDR3 DNA reads as TGCGCCAGCAGCTCGATCCCGTCGGGACTAGAGGGAAATGAGCAGTTCTTC. Protein: CASSSIPSGLEGNEQFF.

The chain links TRBV11-3 to TRBJ1-1, with D uncertain. The V and J ends lost 1 base and 1 base respectively, with 4 bases between them. The CDR3 is 13 residues long. Germline V gene data show CDR1 as SGHNT and CDR2 as YENEEA. The CDR3 is CASSLVQNTEAFF. The CDR3 nucleotides read TGTGCCAGCAGCTTAGTCCAGAACACTGAAGCTTTCTTT.

This clone was seen a handful of times. The chain links TRBV2 to TRBJ2-1; tentatively, D is TRBD2 (5 bases). Germline loops: CDR1 SNHLY, CDR2 FYNNEI. Trimming shortened V by 3 bases and J by 2 bases, and 14 bases separated the two germline ends. CDR3 length equals 16 residues. CDR3 DNA sequence: TGTGCCAGCAGTGAGGGAGTAGGGTTCCCCTACAATGAGCAGTTCTTC. Its translation: CASSEGVGFPYNEQFF. Based on the CDR3 plus reference TRBV2 and TRBJ2-1, the full variable domain is EPEVTQTPSHQVTQMGQEVILRCVPISNHLYFYWYRQILGQKVEFLVSFYNNEISEKSEIFDDQFSVERPDGSNFTLKIRSTKLEDSAMYFCASSEGVGFPYNEQFFGPGTRLTVL.

This chain joins TRBV24-1 and TRBJ2-5, with unresolved D. The ends were cut back, 2 bases at V and 1 base at J, with 4 bases in the middle. CDR1 is KGHDR and CDR2 is SFDVKD in the germline V gene. The CDR3 is 13 residues long. CDR3 bases: TGTGCCACCAGTGATTCTAGCCAAGAGACCCAGTACTTC. Amino acids: CATSDSSQETQYF.

The V call is TRBV15, the J call TRBJ2-7; D remains ambiguous. Trimming pared 0 bases from V and 3 bases from J, leaving 3 bases between. From germline, CDR1 is LNHNV and CDR2 YYDKDF (reference sequence). The CDR3 is 12 residues long. The CDR3 sequence: CATSRDSYEQYF. The CDR3 DNA sequence: TGTGCCACCAGCAGAGACAGCTACGAGCAGTACTTC.

The DNA of the CDR3 is TGTGCCAGCAGCTTAGAGGCCTTCAGGGGGCCAGGCACTGAAGCTTTCTTT. This encodes CASSLEAFRGPGTEAFF. V gene TRBV11-2 combines with J gene TRBJ1-1, with 8 bases aligning to TRBD1. V lost 0 bases, J lost 4 bases, and 10 bases stayed unmatched. This CDR3 spans 17 amino acids. The germline CDR1 and CDR2 sequences are SGHAT and FQNNGV.

V is TRBV12-3 or TRBV12-4 and J is TRBJ1-3; 7 nucleotides line up with TRBD1. Losses at the gene ends were 4 bases for V and 6 bases for J; bases not matched to a gene: 3. The CDR3 runs to 13 residues. The CDR3 DNA is TGTGCCAGCAGTTACAGGGGAGCAAACACCATATATTTT. Encoded protein: CASSYRGANTIYF.

The chain employs TRBV24-1 and TRBJ1-1; tentatively, D is TRBD1 (5 bases). V was pared by 5 bases and J by 1 base, with 10 bases between. The length of the CDR3 is 14 residues. In germline, CDR1 is KGHDR, CDR2 SFDVKD. CDR3 sequence: CATSGGAPNTEAFF. The CDR3 nucleotides read TGTGCCACCAGTGGCGGGGCTCCGAACACTGAAGCTTTCTTT.

The chain uses TRBV2 and TRBJ2-7, with 8 bases matching TRBD1. The CDR3 covers 14 residues. Trimming cost V 6 bases and J 2 bases; bases outside gene matches: 6. The germline V gene has CDR1 SNHLY and CDR2 FYNNEI. CDR3 sequence: CASRDTGGPYEQYF. CDR3 coding DNA: TGTGCCAGCAGAGATACAGGGGGTCCCTACGAGCAGTACTTC. The full variable domain, its missing parts supplied by reference TRBV2 and TRBJ2-7, is EPEVTQTPSHQVTQMGQEVILRCVPISNHLYFYWYRQILGQKVEFLVSFYNNEISEKSEIFDDQFSVERPDGSNFTLKIRSTKLEDSAMYFCASRDTGGPYEQYFGPGTRLTVT.

This clone came up a few times. The chain uses TRBV1 and TRBJ1-5; the DNA was not used to check the table's D call, TRBD1. TRBV1 is flagged as a pseudogene. The CDR3 runs 13 residues. This chain's CDR3 is CTSSHRVRQPQHF. CDR3 nucleotides: TGCACCAGCAGCCACAGGGTTCGTCAGCCCCAGCATTTT.

The V call is TRBV14, the J call TRBJ2-2; 7 nucleotides match TRBD2. V dropped 7 bases and J dropped 6; count of bases not matched to a gene: 14. This CDR3 comprises 16 residues. CDR1 SGHDN and CDR2 FVKESK come from the germline V gene. This CDR3 reads CASIPGGPINPGELFF. CDR3 DNA: TGTGCCAGCATCCCGGGGGGACCGATAAACCCCGGGGAGCTGTTTTTT.

This clone was counted between two and nine times. The J gene is TRBJ1-2, the V gene TRBV29-1; D gene ambiguous. The CDR3 is made up of 13 amino acids. Germline assignment: CDR1 SQVTM and CDR2 ANQGSEA. The V gene lost 7 bases and the J gene lost 0 bases, with 12 bases spanning the gap. CDR3 protein: CSAPTETNYGYTF. DNA for the CDR3: TGCAGCGCCCCCACTGAAACTAACTATGGCTACACCTTC.

The V gene is TRBV19, the J gene TRBJ2-7; maybe TRBD1 (8 bases). Per the germline V gene, CDR1 is LNHDA and CDR2 is SQIVND (reference sequence). The CDR3 consists of 15 residues. V was shortened by 1 base and J by 6 bases, with 16 bases between the two germline ends. CDR3: CASSIVGGTGGEQYF. CDR3 sequence (DNA): TGTGCCAGTAGTATAGTCGGGGGGACAGGTGGCGAGCAGTACTTC.